This T cell receptor (beta chain) was sequenced in a study of blood T cell repertoires in COVID-19. The wider study: The United States, Italy and Spain were the sources of the acute and convalescent COVID-19 samples.

The sample holds a few counts of this clone. How the authors handled the data: Counts of nucleated cells, estimated from reference gene primer amplification, were obtained. Data came from immunoSEQ multiplex PCR; TCRdb stores just in-frame clones and leaves some out. V, J and clone size are taken as reported in that table, and D and trimming were inferred from the DNA itself. The sample includes more than 250,000 clones, about 82% of them seen just once. CDR1 and CDR2 (germline): SGHDT, YYEEEE. V lost 4 bases, J lost 3 bases, and 16 bases lay in between. This CDR3 has 15 residues. The specimen sequenced was peripheral blood. The sequence was obtained from a woman between 50 and 59 years old with acute or convalescent COVID-19. The genes are TRBV5-6 and TRBJ1-1, with D maybe TRBD1 (5 bases). The CDR3 sequence: CASSQAGEGHTEAFF. CDR3 bases: TGTGCCAGCAGCCAAGCGGGGGAGGGGCACACTGAAGCTTTCTTT.